The 15 T cell receptor beta chains given below trace back to one sample, sequenced in a study of human T cells and chemical hapten exposure. Time point defined: patch test 2, 6 weeks after DPC sensitization. Treatment denoted: therapeutic diphenylcyclopropenone sensitization with weekly scalp DPC. The template was total RNA from unfractionated whole blood. A single record per CDR3 protein comes from TCRdb applying MiXCR to the RACE reads. The sample holds tens of thousands of distinct CDR3 sequences; 8.5% to 10% are singletons and the top ten take 13% to 15%. Sequenced material: whole blood, taken in connection with sensitization to the hapten diphenylcyclopropenone (DPC). All receptors come from a woman aged 25 to 39 with alopecia areata. Some clones in this sample may be carry-over from other donors' samples.

The sample holds a few counts of this clonotype. The chain uses TRBV12-3 or TRBV12-4 and TRBJ1-4; 7 bases are a match to TRBD1. This CDR3 contains 15 residues. J lost 5 bases, V lost 1 base, and 4 bases had no gene match. CDR3 loop: CASSLVGGLNEKLFF. DNA of the CDR3: TGTGCCAGCAGTTTAGTAGGGGGCCTAAATGAAAAACTGTTTTTT.

CDR3 nucleotide sequence: TGTGCCAGCAGCCAAGATCGGGCGAAACTAGGCTACGAGCAGTACTTC. Translation: CASSQDRAKLGYEQYF. V and J are TRBV14 and TRBJ2-7, with a tentative D call TRBD2 (5 bases). V lost 0 bases and J 3 bases, leaving 15 bases between the germline ends. The germline gives CDR1 SGHDN, CDR2 FVKESK. The CDR3 spans 16 residues.

This clonotype was detected ten times or more. The CDR3 loop reads CASSLEVVNTEAFF. Written as DNA, the CDR3 is TGTGCCAGCAGCTTAGAGGTAGTGAACACTGAAGCTTTCTTT. V gene TRBV7-8 combines with J gene TRBJ1-1; no clear D gene. Germline values: CDR1 SGHVS, CDR2 FQNEAQ. CDR3 length: 14 amino acids. Trimming shortened V by 1 base and J by 0 bases, and 6 bases separated the two germline ends.

This clonotype was found many times. The chain recombines TRBV9 with TRBJ1-1, with TRBD1 as a possible D gene (5 bases). The germline CDR1 and CDR2 sequences are SGDLS and YYNGEE. CDR3 length equals 14 residues. V was shortened by 5 bases and J by 2 bases, with 13 bases between the two germline ends. The CDR3 reads CASRKDSINTEAFF. CDR3 nucleotides: TGTGCCAGCAGAAAAGACAGTATAAACACTGAAGCTTTCTTT.

Details on this clonotype: One base away lies a much larger clone, so this may be a sequencing read error. This chain joins TRBV4-2 and TRBJ2-4; a weak D match, TRBD1 (5 bases). CDR3 length: 14 residues. V lost 7 bases, J lost 9 bases, and 19 bases lay in between. Looked up from germline, CDR1 is LGHNA and CDR2 is YNFKEQ. The CDR3 nucleotides read TGTGCCAGCACGAGGTGGGGCAATCAAGGCATTCAGTACTTC. Its translation: CASTRWGNQGIQYF.

This clonotype was seen at least ten times. The J gene is TRBJ2-7, the V gene TRBV7-9, with 8 bases fitting TRBD2. CDR1 and CDR2 from the germline V gene are SEHNR and FQNEAQ (reference sequence). CDR3 size: 16 residues. Germline trimming cut 5 bases from V and 2 bases from J; bases unmatched to any gene: 11. CDR3 DNA: TGTGCCAGCAGCCCCGCCCTTAGCGGGGTGGCCTACGAGCAGTACTTC. Translation gives CASSPALSGVAYEQYF.

This clonotype appeared a few times. This may be a read error: a much more frequent sequence differs by one nucleotide. J is TRBJ2-2 and V is TRBV6-1; D is possibly TRBD1 (5 bases). This CDR3 spans 14 amino acids. CDR1 and CDR2 from the germline V gene are MNHNS and SASEGT. Trimming removed 7 bases from V and 3 bases from J, with 12 bases in between. CDR3 loop: CASKHGADTGELFF. The CDR3 coding sequence is TGTGCCAGCAAACATGGGGCCGACACCGGGGAGCTGTTTTTT.

J is TRBJ1-1 and V is TRBV2; 9 nucleotides match TRBD1. The CDR3 is made up of 16 amino acids. From germline, CDR1 is SNHLY and CDR2 FYNNEI. V was pared by 6 bases and J by 3 bases, with 11 bases of the junction left unmatched. The DNA of the CDR3 is TGTGCCAGCAGCTTTTTACCGGGACAGGGTGACACTGAAGCTTTCTTT. It yields the protein CASSFLPGQGDTEAFF.

The genes are TRBV12-3 or TRBV12-4 and TRBJ1-6; no reliable D call. CDR3 length: 13 amino acids. Deletions cut 6 bases from V and 5 bases from J, with 8 bases between. Here the CDR3 reads CASREMDNSPLHF. The DNA of the CDR3 is TGTGCCAGCAGAGAGATGGATAATTCACCCCTCCACTTT.

The chain has TRBV27 and TRBJ2-3; either TRBD1 or TRBD2 may supply D (5 bases each). V dropped 2 bases and J dropped 4 bases, with 10 bases sitting between them. The length of the CDR3 is 14 residues. The V gene's germline CDR1 is MNHEY and CDR2 SMNVEV (reference sequence). CDR3 DNA sequence: TGTGCCAGCAGTTTAGGGACCCCCGCAGATACGCAGTATTTT. Protein sequence: CASSLGTPADTQYF.

This clonotype showed up many times. The rearrangement uses TRBV7-8 and TRBJ2-5; D may be TRBD2 (6 bases). From germline, CDR1 is SGHVS and CDR2 FQNEAQ. The ends were cut back, 5 bases at V and 9 bases at J, with 19 bases in the middle. The CDR3 length is 14 residues. The CDR3 loop is CASSQGLPGESQYF. DNA of the CDR3: TGTGCCAGCAGCCAGGGACTGCCCGGTGAATCCCAGTACTTC.

Many counts were recorded for this clonotype. The chain links TRBV6-9 to TRBJ2-7, with D perhaps matching TRBD1 (6 bases). Germline V lookup: CDR1 MNHGY, CDR2 SVAAGI. The CDR3 runs to 15 residues. V was pared by 5 bases and J by 0 bases, with 14 bases between. CDR3 nucleotides: TGTGCCAGCAGTCCCCCGGACAGTTTCTCCTACGAGCAGTACTTC. Translation: CASSPPDSFSYEQYF.

This clonotype appeared many times. The chain is built from TRBV5-6 and TRBJ1-2; D call uncertain. Germline V gene sequence: CDR1 SGHDT, CDR2 YYEEEE. The V end lost 4 bases, the J end lost 2 bases, and 6 bases lay between the germline ends. The CDR3 consists of 12 residues. CDR3 coding DNA: TGTGCCAGCAGCCCCAGGAACTATGGCTACACCTTC. Translated, it gives CASSPRNYGYTF.

This clonotype was observed many times. V usage is TRBV9 and J usage is TRBJ2-3, with TRBD2 identical over 10 bases. The CDR3 is 15 residues long. CDR1 is SGDLS, CDR2 YYNGEE, per germline. The V gene end was trimmed by 0 bases and the J gene end by 4 bases; junction bases not matched to a gene: 2. This CDR3 is CASSVGTSGPDTQYF. DNA of the CDR3: TGTGCCAGCAGCGTAGGGACTAGCGGCCCAGATACGCAGTATTTT.

The chain employs TRBV6-2 or TRBV6-3 and TRBJ2-2; 8 bases fit TRBD2. The CDR3 loop spans 15 amino acids. Looked up from germline, CDR1 is MNHEY and CDR2 is SVGEGT. The J segment lost 5 bases and the V segment lost 2 bases, leaving 4 bases of the junction unmatched. The CDR3 loop reads CASSYVAGGTGELFF. DNA of the CDR3: TGTGCCAGCAGTTACGTGGCGGGGGGAACCGGGGAGCTGTTTTTT.